In its sample, the clone carrying this T cell receptor beta chain was seen a few times. What it binds is unknown. The assay was immunoSEQ multiplex PCR, and TCRdb's table has in-frame clones only and misses some. The sample records about 36,000 clones, roughly 70% being singletons. This sample stems from a study of early stage breast cancer tumors. Study in general: Of approximately 16 invasive breast tumors, more than ten were hormone receptor-positive, HER2-negative. Each sample averaged around 9.2-fold read coverage. Overall study findings and caveats: Tumors had 2 to 3-fold higher T cell density than normal breast. Blood repertoires resembled normal breast more than tumor.

This CDR3 is built from 13 residues. Between the trimmed V and J ends, which lost 2 bases and 0 bases, there was a span of 4 bases. Germline CDR1 and CDR2: MNHNS and SASEGT. This receptor was taken from a person aged 55 to 70 with breast cancer. The chain uses TRBV6-1 and TRBJ2-5; D remains unclear. The sample taken for sequencing was blood. In nucleotides, the CDR3 is TGTGCCAGCAGTGAATGGTACCAAGAGACCCAGTACTTC. It is translated as CASSEWYQETQYF.